Only a few counts were recorded for the clone carrying this T cell receptor (beta chain). This entry is derived from a study of cytomegalovirus exposure and HLA in healthy donors. PCR amplification relied on 60 Vbeta primers (plus 13 Jbeta primers). Clones were read by immunoSEQ multiplex PCR, and TCRdb kept only the in-frame ones, dropping some. The table lists under 200,000 clones, roughly 80% of them singletons. This clonotype was obtained from a male donor in good health and CMV-seropositive. Sequencing was performed on PBMCs.

The CDR3, as DNA: TGCGCCAGCAGCTGGGGACTAGCGGGAGTGTCCTCCTACGAGCAGTACTTC. Its translation is CASSWGLAGVSSYEQYF. The chain joins TRBV5-1 to TRBJ2-7; 14 bases are a match to TRBD2. CDR1 is SGHRS and CDR2 is YFSETQ in the germline V gene. The V and J ends lost 3 bases and 0 bases, in that order; junction bases with no gene match: 5. CDR3 length equals 17 residues. The whole variable domain, filled in from reference TRBV5-1 and TRBJ2-7, reads KAGVTQTPRYLIKTRGQQVTLSCSPISGHRSVSWYQQTPGQGLQFLFEYFSETQRNKGNFPGRFSGRQFSNSRSEMNVSTLELGDSALYLCASSWGLAGVSSYEQYFGPGTRLTVT.